These 16 T cell receptor beta chains were sequenced from one sample in a study of blood T cell repertoires in COVID-19. TCRdb's copy holds only in-frame clones and misses some; the assay was immunoSEQ multiplex PCR. The table shows roughly 120,000 clones, with 84% occurring only once. Sequenced sample: peripheral blood. The receptor source for this set is a woman between 40 and 55 years old with acute or convalescent COVID-19.

CDR3 nucleotides: TGTGCCAGCAGTACCAGCGGGGTCGGGGAGACCCAGTACTTC. It specifies CASSTSGVGETQYF. V is TRBV2 and J is TRBJ2-5; 7 positions agree with TRBD2. The CDR3 consists of 14 residues. Trimming cost V 5 bases and J 5 bases; bases outside gene matches: 8. Germline assignment: CDR1 SNHLY and CDR2 FYNNEI. Full variable domain (missing parts from reference TRBV2 and TRBJ2-5): EPEVTQTPSHQVTQMGQEVILRCVPISNHLYFYWYRQILGQKVEFLVSFYNNEISEKSEIFDDQFSVERPDGSNFTLKIRSTKLEDSAMYFCASSTSGVGETQYFGPGTRLLVL.

This chain links TRBV18 with TRBJ2-7, with D possibly TRBD2 on 6 matching bases. Trimming shortened V by 4 bases and J by 6 bases, and 13 bases separated the two germline ends. The CDR3 contains 13 residues. Looked up from germline, CDR1 is KGHSH and CDR2 is LQKENI. In DNA, the CDR3 is TGTGCCAGCTCACAGGAGGGATTCGGCGAGCAGTACTTC. Encoded protein: CASSQEGFGEQYF.

The chain combines TRBV5-1 with TRBJ2-3; D uncertain. The V and J ends lost 2 bases and 0 bases respectively, with 7 bases between them. CDR1 and CDR2 from the germline V gene are SGHRS and YFSETQ. CDR3 length equals 14 residues. The CDR3 DNA follows: TGCGCCAGCAGCTTAACAAAAAGCACAGATACGCAGTATTTT. Translated: CASSLTKSTDTQYF.

This clone was seen once. The chain carries TRBV6-5 and TRBJ1-5; the match to TRBD1 covers 7 bases. Germline values: CDR1 MNHEY, CDR2 SVGAGI. The CDR3 covers 15 residues. Losses at the gene ends were 6 bases for V and 0 bases for J; bases not matched to a gene: 5. This chain's CDR3 is CASSPDRASNQPQHF. As DNA, the CDR3 is TGTGCCAGCAGCCCAGACAGGGCTAGCAATCAGCCCCAGCATTTT.

This clone has only a few counts. This chain joins TRBV29-1 and TRBJ1-1; 7 bases align to TRBD1. Germline V gene data show CDR1 as SQVTM and CDR2 as ANQGSEA. The CDR3 runs to 12 residues. The ends lost 4 bases at V and 6 bases at J; junction bases unmatched: 5. CDR3 in amino acids: CSVARDRAEAFF. CDR3 sequence (DNA): TGCAGCGTTGCCCGGGACAGAGCTGAAGCTTTCTTT.

The chain carries TRBV27 and TRBJ1-6; TRBD1 aligns across 8 bases. CDR1 is MNHEY and CDR2 is SMNVEV in the germline V gene (reference sequence). Trimming removed 5 bases from V and 7 bases from J; junction bases left unmatched: 4. The CDR3 is 14 amino acids. This CDR3 reads CASSHRGGNSPLHF. The CDR3 DNA reads as TGTGCCAGCAGTCACAGGGGGGGGAATTCACCCCTCCACTTT.

This rearrangement joins TRBV19 to TRBJ1-1, with D possibly being TRBD1 (5 bases). The germline gives CDR1 LNHDA, CDR2 SQIVND (reference sequence). V lost 5 bases, J lost 1 base, and 14 bases lay in between. This CDR3 contains 15 residues. The CDR3 coding sequence is TGTGCCAGTAGTGCTCAGGCGGGGCGGAACACTGAAGCTTTCTTT. Protein sequence: CASSAQAGRNTEAFF. The full variable domain, rest sourced from reference TRBV19 and TRBJ1-1, is DGGITQSPKYLFRKEGQNVTLSCEQNLNHDAMYWYRQDPGQGLRLIYYSQIVNDFQKGDIAEGYSVSREKKESFPLTVTSAQKNPTAFYLCASSAQAGRNTEAFFGQGTRLTVV.

The chain couples TRBV25-1 to TRBJ1-5, with 7 positions matching TRBD1. With 4 bases clipped from V and 8 bases from J, the junction kept 8 bases outside the gene matches. Germline CDR1 and CDR2: MGHDK and SYGVNS. This CDR3 contains 14 residues. The CDR3 nucleotides are TGTGCCAGCAGTGCCCGGGACAGCGAGAAGCCCCAGCATTTT. The encoded protein is CASSARDSEKPQHF. The entire variable domain, with the rest obtained from reference TRBV25-1 and TRBJ1-5, is as follows: EADIYQTPRYLVIGTGKKITLECSQTMGHDKMYWYQQDPGMELHLIHYSYGVNSTEKGDLSSESTVSRIRTEHFPLTLESARPSHTSQYLCASSARDSEKPQHFGDGTRLSIL.

DNA for the CDR3: TGCGCCAGCAGAGCTAGCGCGGCGAACACCGGGGAGCTGTTTTTT. This sequence encodes CASRASAANTGELFF. This sequence joins TRBV5-1 and TRBJ2-2, with D perhaps TRBD2 (6 bases). The ends were cut back, 5 bases at V and 0 bases at J, with 11 bases in the middle. Germline V gene lookup returns CDR1 SGHRS and CDR2 YFSETQ. The CDR3 contains 15 residues.

This clone appeared a single time. This chain connects TRBV23-1 to TRBJ1-1; 7 bases align to TRBD1. TRBV23-1 belongs to the ORF category, with a function that is uncertain. V lost 4 bases and J lost 0; bases outside the gene matches: 11. The length of the CDR3 is 17 residues. This CDR3 reads CASSRMRTGLVNTEAFF. CDR3 DNA: TGCGCCAGCAGTCGAATGAGGACAGGCCTAGTGAACACTGAAGCTTTCTTT.

This clone was recorded only once. The rearrangement uses TRBV30 and TRBJ1-1; D remains unclear. CDR1 and CDR2 from the germline V gene are GTSNPN and SVGIG (reference sequence). The CDR3 runs to 13 residues. V lost 0 bases and J 4 bases, leaving 9 bases between the germline ends. The CDR3 protein is CAWSVPGSTEAFF. In DNA, the CDR3 is TGTGCCTGGAGTGTCCCGGGGAGCACTGAAGCTTTCTTT.

The chain combines TRBV18 with TRBJ2-2; the D gene is possibly TRBD1 (6 bases). The CDR3 is 15 amino acids. Germline-derived CDR1 and CDR2 are KGHSH and LQKENI. Trimming removed 4 bases at V and 1 base at J, with 10 bases between. This CDR3 is CASSRTTGNTGELFF. CDR3 nucleotides: TGTGCCAGCTCACGAACGACAGGGAACACCGGGGAGCTGTTTTTT.

The chain uses TRBV7-9 and TRBJ2-5, with D perhaps matching TRBD1 (5 bases). CDR1 and CDR2 from the germline V gene are SEHNR and FQNEAQ (reference sequence). V was clipped by 8 bases and J by 4 bases, with 14 bases between them. CDR3 size: 13 residues. CDR3 nucleotides: TGTGCCAGCGGTGCAGGGAATTTAGAGACCCAGTACTTC. Its translation: CASGAGNLETQYF.

The chain joins TRBV4-1 to TRBJ1-5; possibly TRBD1 for D (6 bases). Germline V lookup: CDR1 MGHRA, CDR2 YSYEKL. V shed 4 bases and J shed 1 base, with 11 bases lying between them. This CDR3 contains 15 residues. The CDR3 DNA reads TGCGCCAGCAGCCGGGGGGGCGCGAGCAATCAGCCCCAGCATTTT. Its translation: CASSRGGASNQPQHF.

This rearrangement joins TRBV3-1 (or the pseudogene TRBV3-2) to TRBJ1-5, with D uncertain. Germline loops: CDR1 LGHDT, CDR2 YNNKEL (reference sequence). There are 15 residues in the CDR3. Trimming cost V 4 bases and J 2 bases, with 12 bases left between them. Here the CDR3 DNA reads TGTGCCAGCAGCCCACAGATTGGGTGCAATCAGCCCCAGCATTTT. Translating gives CASSPQIGCNQPQHF.

In DNA, the CDR3 is TGTGCCAGCAGCTTAAGACCCTCAGGGAACACTGAAGCTTTCTTT. This gives the protein CASSLRPSGNTEAFF. The chain carries TRBV7-3 and TRBJ1-1; D unresolved. Per the germline V gene, CDR1 is SGHTA and CDR2 is FQGTGA. The CDR3 consists of 15 residues. Trimming removed 1 base at V and 1 base at J, with 10 bases between.